Following are 27 T cell receptor beta chains from one sample sequenced in a study of cytomegalovirus exposure and HLA in healthy donors (dated by TCRdb to 2015 to 2018). The method behind the library was the immunoSEQ multiplex PCR assay. For the multiplex PCR, a mixture combining 60 forward primers for TCR Vbeta segments and 13 reverse primers for TCR Jbeta segments was used. TCRdb holds this immuneACCESS table with in-frame rearrangements only. Some clones are missing; in checked studies, unresolved V genes explain under half, and the rest has no known cause. This sample comprises 100,000 to 150,000 clones, roughly 75% of them detected only once. Roughly a tenth of the sample rests with the top ten. Specimen: PBMCs. Every receptor here comes from a man aged 30 to 45 in good health and CMV-seropositive.

The J gene is TRBJ2-1, the V gene TRBV11-2; D is ambiguous. The CDR3 sequence is 15 residues long. CDR1 and CDR2 (germline): SGHAT, FQNNGV. V was pared by 5 bases and J by 0 bases, with 11 bases between. The DNA for the CDR3 is TGTGCCAGCAGCCCCCTATCGGTCTCCTACAATGAGCAGTTCTTC. Amino acids: CASSPLSVSYNEQFF. The variable domain in full, with the rest retrieved from reference TRBV11-2 and TRBJ2-1, is EAGVAQSPRYKIIEKRQSVAFWCNPISGHATLYWYQQILGQGPKLLIQFQNNGVVDDSQLPKDRFSAERLKGVDSTLKIQPAKLEDSAVYLCASSPLSVSYNEQFFGPGTRLTVL.

The table lists this clone with a few counts. This chain joins TRBV7-9 and TRBJ2-7; the match to TRBD1 covers 8 bases. The germline V gene encodes CDR1 SEHNR and CDR2 FQNEAQ (reference sequence). The V gene end was trimmed by 5 bases and the J gene end by 7 bases; junction bases not matched to a gene: 10. This CDR3 region has 14 residues. The CDR3 nucleotides are TGTGCCAGCAGCCCGAGGCAGGGGGCTAAAGAGCAGTACTTC. Translated: CASSPRQGAKEQYF.

The chain links TRBV11-3 to TRBJ2-2; possible D gene TRBD2, 5 bases. V dropped 0 bases and J dropped 0 bases, with 8 bases sitting between them. There are 16 residues in the CDR3. The V gene's germline CDR1 is SGHNT and CDR2 YENEEA. The CDR3 region has the DNA TGTGCCAGCAGCTTAGAGCCAGCGGCGAACACCGGGGAGCTGTTTTTT. This codes for CASSLEPAANTGELFF.

V gene TRBV5-5 combines with J gene TRBJ2-3; perhaps TRBD2 as D (6 bases). CDR1 is SGHKS, CDR2 YYEKEE, per germline (reference sequence). This CDR3 has 15 amino acids. V lost 4 bases to trimming and J lost 0 bases, with 12 bases between them. CDR3 loop: CASSQGLTSTDTQYF. The CDR3 coding sequence is TGTGCCAGCAGCCAGGGACTGACTAGCACAGATACGCAGTATTTT.

This chain connects TRBV5-1 to TRBJ2-7, with D uncertain. The CDR3 is 11 amino acids. The germline V and J ends were trimmed by 3 bases and 2 bases, with 3 bases remaining between them. Germline assignment: CDR1 SGHRS and CDR2 YFSETQ. The CDR3 region has the DNA TGCGCCAGCAGCTCTGCCTACGAGCAGTACTTC. Its translation: CASSSAYEQYF. The full variable domain, rest sourced from reference TRBV5-1 and TRBJ2-7, is KAGVTQTPRYLIKTRGQQVTLSCSPISGHRSVSWYQQTPGQGLQFLFEYFSETQRNKGNFPGRFSGRQFSNSRSEMNVSTLELGDSALYLCASSSAYEQYFGPGTRLTVT.

The chain uses TRBV7-6 and TRBJ2-1; D uncertain. CDR3 length equals 16 residues. V shed 4 bases and J shed 0 bases, with 13 bases lying between them. CDR1 is SGHVS, CDR2 FNYEAQ, per germline. The DNA for the CDR3 is TGTGCCAGCAGCTACCAACCCCTTAGCTCCTACAATGAGCAGTTCTTC. The encoded protein is CASSYQPLSSYNEQFF.

The chain combines TRBV28 with TRBJ1-5; TRBD1 might be the D (5 bases). The CDR3 extends over 15 amino acids. Germline assignment: CDR1 MDHEN and CDR2 SYDVKM. Trimming took 8 bases from V and 0 from J, leaving 14 bases between them. The CDR3 DNA is TGTGCCAGCGGAACAGGTGAATATAGCAATCAGCCCCAGCATTTT. It codes for CASGTGEYSNQPQHF.

The chain employs TRBV27 and TRBJ2-1, with 10 bases matching TRBD2. The V segment lost 5 bases and the J segment 5 bases; nucleotides outside the gene matches: 12. This CDR3 is built from 17 residues. CDR1 is MNHEY and CDR2 is SMNVEV in the germline V gene (reference sequence). CDR3: CASSPWVLAGAHNEQFF. CDR3 in DNA: TGTGCCAGCAGTCCGTGGGTTCTAGCGGGAGCGCACAATGAGCAGTTCTTC.

The chain joins TRBV30 to TRBJ2-6; possibly TRBD1 for D (5 bases). The CDR3 has 16 amino acids. The V end was cut by 0 bases, the J end by 4 bases, with 13 bases between. Germline lookup yields CDR1 GTSNPN and CDR2 SVGIG (reference sequence). In DNA form, the CDR3 reads TGTGCCTGGAGTGTACCCGCGACAGCAGGGGCCAACGTCCTGACTTTC. Its protein product is CAWSVPATAGANVLTF.

The chain carries TRBV5-1 and TRBJ2-3, with 7 nucleotides matching TRBD1. Germline CDR1 SGHRS, CDR2 YFSETQ. The V gene end was trimmed by 3 bases and the J gene end by 4 bases; junction bases not matched to a gene: 8. CDR3 length: 15 residues. CDR3 region: CASSYAVGGSDTQYF. The CDR3 DNA sequence: TGCGCCAGCAGCTATGCGGTAGGGGGCTCAGATACGCAGTATTTT.

The chain is built from TRBV13 and TRBJ2-1, with 8 nucleotides matching TRBD2. The CDR3 has 15 amino acids. V was pared by 5 bases and J by 7 bases, with 10 bases of the junction left unmatched. The germline CDR1 and CDR2 sequences are PRHDT and FYEKMQ (reference sequence). CDR3 residues: CASSPGRLALNEQFF. Here the CDR3 DNA reads TGTGCCAGCAGCCCGGGCAGACTAGCGTTGAATGAGCAGTTCTTC. The variable domain in full, completed from reference TRBV13 and TRBJ2-1, reads AAGVIQSPRHLIKEKRETATLKCYPIPRHDTVYWYQQGPGQDPQFLISFYEKMQSDKGSIPDRFSAQQFSDYHSELNMSSLELGDSALYFCASSPGRLALNEQFFGPGTRLTVL.

This clone was recorded once. V and J are TRBV30 and TRBJ1-2; no clear D gene. The germline V and J ends were trimmed by 2 bases and 4 bases, with 8 bases remaining between them. Germline CDR1 is GTSNPN and CDR2 is SVGIG (reference sequence). The CDR3 runs to 12 residues. CDR3 loop: CAWSIQAYGYTF. The CDR3 DNA follows: TGTGCCTGGAGTATCCAGGCCTATGGCTACACCTTC. Full variable domain (outside the CDR3, taken from reference TRBV30 and TRBJ1-2): SQTIHQWPATLVQPVGSPLSLECTVEGTSNPNLYWYRQAAGRGLQLLFYSVGIGQISSEVPQNLSASRPQDRQFILSSKKLLLSDSGFYLCAWSIQAYGYTFGSGTRLTVV.

The chain is built from TRBV15 and TRBJ1-1, with no clear D. Germline values: CDR1 LNHNV, CDR2 YYDKDF (reference sequence). The CDR3 is 15 amino acids. The V gene lost 3 bases and the J gene lost 3 bases, with 14 bases spanning the gap. CDR3 in DNA: TGTGCCACCAGCAGGGCCCGAGGAGGAGACACTGAAGCTTTCTTT. It is translated as CATSRARGGDTEAFF.

This rearrangement joins TRBV29-1 to TRBJ2-7; 9 bases are shared with TRBD1. Germline lookup yields CDR1 SQVTM and CDR2 ANQGSEA. J lost 4 bases, V lost 6 bases, and 7 bases had no gene match. The CDR3 sequence is 13 residues long. The CDR3 sequence: CSVSGTGHYEQYF. The CDR3 bases are TGCAGCGTCTCCGGGACAGGGCATTACGAGCAGTACTTC.

The chain employs TRBV7-8 and TRBJ2-7; 7 nucleotides line up with TRBD1. From germline, CDR1 is SGHVS and CDR2 FQNEAQ. The CDR3 totals 14 residues. V lost 0 bases to trimming and J lost 3 bases; unmatched junction nucleotides: 2. CDR3 nucleotides: TGTGCCAGCAGCTTAGCAGGGGGCGGCTACGAGCAGTACTTC. Its protein product is CASSLAGGGYEQYF. Based on the CDR3 plus reference TRBV7-8 and TRBJ2-7, the full variable domain is GAGVSQSPRYKVAKRGQDVALRCDPISGHVSLFWYQQALGQGPEFLTYFQNEAQLDKSGLPSDRFFAERPEGSVSTLKIQRTQQEDSAVYLCASSLAGGGYEQYFGPGTRLTVT.

This clone has only a few counts. With a much larger clone just one base away, this may be a read error. Other DNA variants within this sample encode the same CDR3. The chain uses TRBV4-1 and TRBJ2-1, with D perhaps TRBD2 (5 bases). CDR3 length equals 15 residues. Trimming took 4 bases from V and 1 from J, leaving 11 bases between them. Germline CDR1 MGHRA, CDR2 YSYEKL. The CDR3 DNA reads TGCGCCAGCAGCCTGGGAGAGGGTTCCTACAATGAGCAGTTCTTC. This encodes CASSLGEGSYNEQFF.

The rearrangement uses TRBV19 and TRBJ1-1; 7 bases agree with TRBD1. This CDR3 spans 14 amino acids. Germline V gene sequence: CDR1 LNHDA, CDR2 SQIVND (reference sequence). V trimming: 6 bases; J trimming: 1 base; junction bases outside the gene matches: 5. CDR3 nucleotide sequence: TGTGCCAGTAGCCTGGACAGGTGGAACACTGAAGCTTTCTTT. This codes for CASSLDRWNTEAFF. The complete variable domain, with remaining parts taken from reference TRBV19 and TRBJ1-1, reads DGGITQSPKYLFRKEGQNVTLSCEQNLNHDAMYWYRQDPGQGLRLIYYSQIVNDFQKGDIAEGYSVSREKKESFPLTVTSAQKNPTAFYLCASSLDRWNTEAFFGQGTRLTVV.

V and J are TRBV19 and TRBJ2-7; 11 nucleotides agree with TRBD1. The CDR3 loop spans 14 amino acids. CDR1 and CDR2 (germline): LNHDA, SQIVND (reference sequence). Trimming removed 3 bases from V and 2 bases from J; junction bases left unmatched: 0. Here the CDR3 reads CASSMGQGAYEQYF. Here the CDR3 DNA reads TGTGCCAGTAGTATGGGACAGGGGGCCTACGAGCAGTACTTC.

CDR3 bases: TGTGCCAGCAGCCCTGGACAGGGTAGGGCTGGCGGGCCACGGGAGACCCAGTACTTC. It translates to CASSPGQGRAGGPRETQYF. This chain connects TRBV5-6 to TRBJ2-5, with 8 bases that match TRBD1. With 4 bases clipped from V and 5 bases from J, the junction kept 22 bases outside the gene matches. The CDR3 extends over 19 amino acids. From germline, CDR1 is SGHDT and CDR2 YYEEEE.

This rearrangement joins TRBV7-3 to TRBJ2-2; 7 positions agree with TRBD2. CDR1 is SGHTA and CDR2 is FQGTGA in the germline V gene. This CDR3 is built from 15 residues. The V segment lost 5 bases and the J segment 3 bases; nucleotides outside the gene matches: 6. CDR3 amino acids: CASSPWGGDTGELFF. Written as DNA, the CDR3 is TGTGCCAGCAGCCCCTGGGGGGGGGACACCGGGGAGCTGTTTTTT.

The rearrangement joins TRBV28 to TRBJ2-7; TRBD1 matches 7 bases. V lost 4 bases to trimming and J lost 0 bases; unmatched junction nucleotides: 6. The CDR3 length is 15 residues. Per the germline V gene, CDR1 is MDHEN and CDR2 is SYDVKM. The CDR3 region is CASSYRDSHSYEQYF. The CDR3 nucleotides are TGTGCCAGCAGTTACCGGGACAGTCACTCCTACGAGCAGTACTTC.

The chain links TRBV5-1 to TRBJ2-7; TRBD1 agrees at 8 bases. CDR3 size: 11 residues. Germline V gives CDR1 SGHRS, CDR2 YFSETQ. V lost 4 bases, J lost 13 bases, and 7 bases stayed unmatched. The CDR3 loop is CASSEGTGAYF. Written as DNA, the CDR3 is TGCGCCAGCAGCGAAGGGACAGGCGCTTACTTC.

The genes are TRBV18 and TRBJ1-5, with a tentative D call TRBD1 (6 bases). Trimming cost V 4 bases and J 3 bases, with 13 bases left between them. Germline V gene lookup returns CDR1 KGHSH and CDR2 LQKENI. The CDR3 contains 15 residues. The CDR3 loop is CASSQQGFTNQPQHF. CDR3 coding DNA: TGTGCCAGCTCACAACAGGGATTCACCAATCAGCCCCAGCATTTT. The whole variable domain, filled in from reference TRBV18 and TRBJ1-5, reads NAGVMQNPRHLVRRRGQEARLRCSPMKGHSHVYWYRQLPEEGLKFMVYLQKENIIDESGMPKERFSAEFPKEGPSILRIQQVVRGDSAAYFCASSQQGFTNQPQHFGDGTRLSIL.

The chain joins TRBV7-2 to TRBJ2-7; D gene unclear. Germline V CDR1 and CDR2: SGHTA, FQGNSA. The CDR3 consists of 14 residues. The germline V and J ends were trimmed by 3 bases and 0 bases, with 9 bases remaining between them. CDR3 sequence reads: CASSFSLHSYEQYF. The CDR3, as DNA: TGTGCCAGCAGCTTTAGCCTCCACTCCTACGAGCAGTACTTC.

The genes are TRBV9 and TRBJ2-7; a weak D match, TRBD2 (6 bases). From germline, CDR1 is SGDLS and CDR2 YYNGEE. V lost 0 bases, J lost 0 bases, and 10 bases lay in between. The CDR3 consists of 15 residues. The CDR3 protein is CASSVGGTRSYEQYF. The CDR3 DNA is TGTGCCAGCAGCGTAGGAGGGACTCGCTCCTACGAGCAGTACTTC.

The J gene is TRBJ1-1, the V gene TRBV30; 8 nucleotides match TRBD1. Germline V gene sequence: CDR1 GTSNPN, CDR2 SVGIG (reference sequence). Losses at the gene ends were 4 bases for V and 1 base for J; bases not matched to a gene: 11. The CDR3 length is 16 residues. Here the CDR3 DNA reads TGTGCCTGGACCAACCCCAGGGGGCGAGGGAACACTGAAGCTTTCTTT. Its translation: CAWTNPRGRGNTEAFF.

V gene TRBV11-2 combines with J gene TRBJ1-2; TRBD1 agrees at 8 bases. From germline, CDR1 is SGHAT and CDR2 FQNNGV. Losses at the gene ends were 6 bases for V and 3 bases for J; bases not matched to a gene: 6. This CDR3 contains 14 residues. The CDR3 nucleotides read TGTGCCAGCAGTTCCAGGGGGCTGGACTATGGCTACACCTTC. This encodes CASSSRGLDYGYTF.